Here is one TCR beta chain with its context. The data stem from a study of blood T cell repertoires in COVID-19. Study at large: Sample material is recorded as cDNA or gDNA derived from T cells, B-cell-depleted T cells, or PBMCs.

TCRdb's table, derived via immunoSEQ multiplex PCR, lists solely in-frame clones and lacks some. The repertoire holds some 120,000 clones, with around nine tenths as singletons. The length of the CDR3 is 14 residues. The germline V gene encodes CDR1 LNHDA and CDR2 SQIVND (reference sequence). J was trimmed by 3 bases and V by 5 bases; bases with no gene match: 6. The chain carries TRBV19 and TRBJ1-2, with 7 bases aligning to TRBD1. The TCR comes from a woman aged 50 to 60 with acute or convalescent COVID-19. Sequencing was performed on peripheral blood. The CDR3 protein is CASSFYDRDYGYTF. Here the CDR3 DNA reads TGTGCCAGTAGTTTCTACGACAGGGACTATGGCTACACCTTC. The entire variable domain, with the rest obtained from reference TRBV19 and TRBJ1-2, is as follows: DGGITQSPKYLFRKEGQNVTLSCEQNLNHDAMYWYRQDPGQGLRLIYYSQIVNDFQKGDIAEGYSVSREKKESFPLTVTSAQKNPTAFYLCASSFYDRDYGYTFGSGTRLTVV.